The 26 T cell receptor beta chains in this list originate from one sample, sequenced in a study of T cells in Graves' hyperthyroidism and ophthalmopathy. Amplified TCR beta CDR3 regions derived from RNA transcripts. Primed by the HTBI set, a first-round RT-PCR was run on the TCR CDR3. TCRdb analysed the multiplex PCR reads with MiXCR anew, one entry per CDR3 protein. This sample has 380,000 or so distinct CDR3 sequences; approximately 13% occur once, and the top ten carry less than 25%. The specimen was blood. These receptors all come from a man aged 25-45 years with Graves' hyperthyroidism that later progressed to Graves' ophthalmopathy.

This clonotype turned up a few times. V and J are TRBV3-1 and TRBJ2-7; 12 bases align to TRBD2. From germline, CDR1 is LGHDT and CDR2 YNNKEL (reference sequence). The CDR3 contains 17 residues. V shed 7 bases and J 3 bases; nucleotides not matched to a gene: 13. The CDR3 is CASTRTSGAGLDYEQYF. CDR3 coding DNA: TGTGCCAGCACAAGGACTAGCGGGGCCGGTCTAGACTACGAGCAGTACTTC.

This clonotype was counted at least ten times. The gene calls are TRBV6-1 and TRBJ2-5; D is possibly TRBD2 (7 bases). Germline values: CDR1 MNHNS, CDR2 SASEGT. This CDR3 is 14 amino acids long. V lost 3 bases, J lost 4 bases, and 12 bases lay in between. CDR3: CASSEVGGPETQYF. DNA of the CDR3: TGTGCCAGCAGTGAGGTGGGGGGGCCAGAGACCCAGTACTTC.

This clonotype occurred a few times. The chain joins TRBV6-1 to TRBJ2-7; maybe TRBD1 (8 bases). V lost 6 bases and J 4 bases, leaving 19 bases between the germline ends. CDR1 MNHNS and CDR2 SASEGT come from the germline V gene. The CDR3 extends over 15 amino acids. The CDR3 region has the DNA TGTGCCAGCAGCCTGGGGGGGACAGGCAAATACGAGCAGTACTTC. Protein: CASSLGGTGKYEQYF.

The chain has TRBV4-1 and TRBJ2-5; 10 nucleotides line up with TRBD2. Germline V gives CDR1 MGHRA, CDR2 YSYEKL. J gave up 1 base and V 2 bases, and 4 bases lay outside the gene matches. The CDR3 consists of 16 residues. For the CDR3, the DNA is TGCGCCAGCAGCCAAATAGCGGGGGGATTCCAAGAGACCCAGTACTTC. This gives the protein CASSQIAGGFQETQYF.

V usage is TRBV27 and J usage is TRBJ1-6; D might be TRBD1 (5 bases). This CDR3 contains 13 residues. V was pared by 6 bases and J by 9 bases, with 12 bases between. CDR1 is MNHEY, CDR2 SMNVEV, per germline (reference sequence). DNA for the CDR3: TGTGCCAGCAGCACGAAGGGGTTTTCACCCCTCCACTTT. Protein sequence: CASSTKGFSPLHF.

The chain is built from TRBV4-1 and TRBJ2-1, with 13 bases that match TRBD2. The V and J ends lost 4 bases and 5 bases, in that order; junction bases with no gene match: 5. Germline loops: CDR1 MGHRA, CDR2 YSYEKL. There are 16 residues in the CDR3. The CDR3 sequence is CASSLTSGGADNEQFF. CDR3 in DNA: TGCGCCAGCAGCCTTACTAGCGGGGGGGCCGACAATGAGCAGTTCTTC.

This clonotype was observed many times. The CDR3 coding sequence is TGTGCCAGCAGCTTACCCAGGGGAGTATGGGAGACCCAGTACTTC. Translating gives CASSLPRGVWETQYF. V gene TRBV7-9 combines with J gene TRBJ2-5; D possibly corresponds to TRBD1 (6 bases). Per germline, CDR1 SEHNR and CDR2 FQNEAQ (reference sequence). V lost 2 bases, J lost 5 bases, and 15 bases lay in between. The CDR3 sequence is 15 residues long.

This clonotype has a count of ten or more. V is TRBV7-2 and J is TRBJ1-5; no clear D. Trimming removed 3 bases from V and 2 bases from J, with 14 bases in between. The CDR3 extends over 16 amino acids. The germline V gene has CDR1 SGHTA and CDR2 FQGNSA. CDR3 in amino acids: CASSFTGSLGNQPQHF. The CDR3, as DNA: TGTGCCAGCAGCTTTACCGGCAGTTTAGGCAATCAGCCCCAGCATTTT. Looking up the rest from reference TRBV7-2 and TRBJ1-5 gives the full variable domain: GAGVSQSPSNKVTEKGKDVELRCDPISGHTALYWYRQSLGQGLEFLIYFQGNSAPDKSGLPSDRFSAERTGGSVSTLTIQRTQQEDSAVYLCASSFTGSLGNQPQHFGDGTRLSIL.

J is TRBJ2-3 and V is TRBV12-3 or TRBV12-4, with 8 nucleotides matching TRBD1. The CDR3 runs to 17 residues. With V trimmed by 4 bases and J by 2 bases, 11 bases remained unmatched. Here the CDR3 reads CASSSLRGRGDTDTQYF. The DNA of the CDR3 is TGTGCCAGCAGTTCACTCAGGGGGCGCGGGGACACAGATACGCAGTATTTT.

In its sample, this clonotype was seen many times. The V and J genes are TRBV28 and TRBJ1-6, with D perhaps TRBD1 (5 bases). Germline V gene data show CDR1 as MDHEN and CDR2 as SYDVKM. CDR3 length: 13 residues. Trimming took off 8 bases at V and 7 bases at J, with 12 bases between the two ends. The chain's CDR3 is CASGGRMNSPLHF. The CDR3 DNA reads TGTGCCAGCGGGGGACGGATGAATTCACCCCTCCACTTT. Looking up the rest from reference TRBV28 and TRBJ1-6 gives the full variable domain: DVKVTQSSRYLVKRTGEKVFLECVQDMDHENMFWYRQDPGLGLRLIYFSYDVKMKEKGDIPEGYSVSREKKERFSLILESASTNQTSMYLCASGGRMNSPLHFGNGTRLTVT.

V is TRBV3-1 and J is TRBJ2-1, with 7 positions matching TRBD2. Germline CDR1 and CDR2: LGHDT and YNNKEL (reference sequence). CDR3 length equals 15 residues. Trimming removed 5 bases from V and 10 bases from J; junction bases left unmatched: 14. CDR3 loop: CASSLVGAPGGEQFF. The CDR3 DNA reads TGTGCCAGCAGCTTAGTCGGGGCTCCCGGGGGGGAGCAGTTCTTC.

In its sample, this clonotype was seen a few times. The chain couples TRBV19 to TRBJ2-7; a weak D match, TRBD1 (6 bases). Germline-derived CDR1 and CDR2 are LNHDA and SQIVND (reference sequence). This CDR3 is 14 amino acids long. Trimming stripped 7 bases from V and 2 bases from J, with 15 bases between. CDR3 amino acids: CASTPPGQAYEQYF. The CDR3 region has the DNA TGTGCCAGTACCCCACCGGGACAAGCCTACGAGCAGTACTTC.

On this clonotype: Lacking the conserved final phenylalanine or tryptophan, this CDR3 likely reflects a read error. The CDR3 DNA follows: TGCAGTGCTAGAAGGGCTACTGGGGCCAACGTCCTGACTTGC. This sequence encodes CSARRATGANVLTC. The chain recombines TRBV20-1 with TRBJ2-6; D uncertain. Germline CDR1 is DFQATT and CDR2 is SNEGSKA (reference sequence). The CDR3 contains 14 residues. The V and J ends lost 2 bases and 2 bases respectively, with 7 bases between them.

In this sample, this clonotype turned up many times. Written as DNA, the CDR3 is TGTGCCACCAGTGGTGCTGGGACGAACACCGGGGAGCTGTTTTTT. Protein product: CATSGAGTNTGELFF. This chain connects TRBV24-1 to TRBJ2-2, with D unresolved. Germline-derived CDR1 and CDR2 are KGHDR and SFDVKD. The germline V and J ends were trimmed by 5 bases and 0 bases, with 9 bases remaining between them. This CDR3 is 15 amino acids long.

This clonotype was detected ten times or more. The chain combines TRBV12-3 or TRBV12-4 with TRBJ1-6; a possible D gene is TRBD1 (5 bases). This CDR3 comprises 12 residues. V lost 4 bases to trimming and J lost 10 bases, with 8 bases between them. This CDR3 reads CASSSRGSPLHF. DNA of the CDR3: TGTGCCAGCAGTTCGAGGGGATCACCCCTCCACTTT.

This clonotype was seen at least ten times. This rearrangement joins TRBV6-2 or TRBV6-3 to TRBJ2-2; D remains ambiguous. The CDR3 runs 12 residues. Germline loops: CDR1 MNHEY, CDR2 SVGEGT. V shed 1 base and J shed 7 bases, with 4 bases lying between them. The CDR3: CASSYWGGELFF. The DNA of the CDR3 is TGTGCCAGCAGTTACTGGGGCGGGGAGCTGTTTTTT.

In this sample, this clonotype turned up many times. The J gene is TRBJ1-5, the V gene TRBV7-8, with D perhaps matching TRBD1 (6 bases). The CDR3 totals 14 residues. The ends were cut back, 5 bases at V and 7 bases at J, with 15 bases in the middle. Germline CDR1 reads SGHVS; CDR2 reads FQNEAQ. The CDR3 DNA sequence: TGTGCCAGCAGCCGGACAGTTTTAGTACAGCCCCAGCATTTT. Protein sequence: CASSRTVLVQPQHF. The complete variable domain, with remaining parts taken from reference TRBV7-8 and TRBJ1-5, reads GAGVSQSPRYKVAKRGQDVALRCDPISGHVSLFWYQQALGQGPEFLTYFQNEAQLDKSGLPSDRFFAERPEGSVSTLKIQRTQQEDSAVYLCASSRTVLVQPQHFGDGTRLSIL.

The rearrangement uses TRBV7-9 and TRBJ1-3, with D maybe TRBD1 (6 bases). Trimming took 7 bases from V and 1 from J, leaving 11 bases between them. The CDR3 loop spans 14 amino acids. Germline CDR1 SEHNR, CDR2 FQNEAQ (reference sequence). CDR3 loop: CASTPRGSGNTIYF. CDR3 sequence (DNA): TGTGCCAGCACCCCCAGGGGATCTGGAAACACCATATATTTT.

This clonotype was detected a few times. The chain has TRBV14 and TRBJ2-5, with 8 bases that match TRBD1. V lost 3 bases and J lost 3; bases outside the gene matches: 12. Germline V CDR1 and CDR2: SGHDN, FVKESK. The CDR3 spans 17 residues. CDR3 loop: CASSHIRRRTGKETQYF. As DNA, the CDR3 is TGTGCCAGCAGCCACATACGAAGAAGGACAGGGAAAGAGACCCAGTACTTC.

The CDR3 sequence: CASSPLLRWRLNSPLHF. The CDR3 DNA follows: TGTGCCAGCAGTCCTCTTTTGAGGTGGAGACTTAATTCACCCCTCCACTTT. This chain links TRBV28 with TRBJ1-6; D ambiguous. Germline V gives CDR1 MDHEN, CDR2 SYDVKM. The CDR3 runs to 17 residues. Trimming removed 5 bases at V and 6 bases at J, with 20 bases between. Using reference TRBV28 and TRBJ1-6 for the parts outside the CDR3, the full variable domain is DVKVTQSSRYLVKRTGEKVFLECVQDMDHENMFWYRQDPGLGLRLIYFSYDVKMKEKGDIPEGYSVSREKKERFSLILESASTNQTSMYLCASSPLLRWRLNSPLHFGNGTRLTVT.

The chain links TRBV6-2 or TRBV6-3 to TRBJ1-1; 7 bases match TRBD1. CDR1 and CDR2 from the germline V gene are MNHEY and SVGEGT. CDR3 length: 12 amino acids. Trimming at V came to 2 bases and at J to 8 bases, leaving 2 bases not matched to a gene. CDR3 nucleotide sequence: TGTGCCAGCAGTTACCCGACAGGGGAAGCTTTCTTT. Translated, it gives CASSYPTGEAFF.

This clonotype came up a few times. V and J are TRBV18 and TRBJ2-7; D remains ambiguous. Trimming took 2 bases from V and 0 from J, leaving 11 bases between them. Germline CDR1 KGHSH, CDR2 LQKENI. The CDR3 loop spans 15 amino acids. CDR3: CASSPSLRSSYEQYF. CDR3 sequence (DNA): TGTGCCAGCTCACCATCACTCAGGAGCTCCTACGAGCAGTACTTC.

This clonotype was recorded at least ten times. The chain couples TRBV11-2 to TRBJ2-7, with D possibly being TRBD1 or TRBD2 (5 bases each). The CDR3 is made up of 15 amino acids. Between the trimmed V and J ends, which lost 5 bases and 0 bases, there was a span of 14 bases. CDR1 and CDR2 from the germline V gene are SGHAT and FQNNGV. Here the CDR3 DNA reads TGTGCCAGCAGCCTCCGGGACCAAAGCTCCTACGAGCAGTACTTC. Its protein is CASSLRDQSSYEQYF.

The chain employs TRBV6-1 and TRBJ1-5; TRBD1 aligns across 7 bases. The trim removed 6 bases at V and 1 base at J, leaving 6 bases unmatched. CDR1 and CDR2 (germline): MNHNS, SASEGT. The CDR3 spans 15 residues. This CDR3 reads CASREGAESNQPQHF. The DNA of the CDR3 is TGTGCCAGCAGGGAGGGGGCGGAGAGCAATCAGCCCCAGCATTTT.

This clonotype was recorded at least ten times. The chain employs TRBV6-1 and TRBJ2-1, with 12 bases lining up with TRBD2. J was trimmed by 9 bases and V by 5 bases; bases with no gene match: 8. The CDR3 loop spans 15 amino acids. Germline loops: CDR1 MNHNS, CDR2 SASEGT. Here the CDR3 reads CASSYGLAGGTEQFF. CDR3 DNA sequence: TGTGCCAGCAGTTACGGGCTAGCGGGGGGGACTGAGCAGTTCTTC.

This chain joins TRBV20-1 and TRBJ1-6; D unclear. V gave up 1 base and J gave up 3 bases, with 10 bases separating them. Germline CDR1 and CDR2: DFQATT and SNEGSKA (reference sequence). The CDR3 covers 15 residues. CDR3 nucleotide sequence: TGCAGTGCTAGAGTTAGGGATAACTATAATTCACCCCTCCACTTT. The encoded protein is CSARVRDNYNSPLHF.